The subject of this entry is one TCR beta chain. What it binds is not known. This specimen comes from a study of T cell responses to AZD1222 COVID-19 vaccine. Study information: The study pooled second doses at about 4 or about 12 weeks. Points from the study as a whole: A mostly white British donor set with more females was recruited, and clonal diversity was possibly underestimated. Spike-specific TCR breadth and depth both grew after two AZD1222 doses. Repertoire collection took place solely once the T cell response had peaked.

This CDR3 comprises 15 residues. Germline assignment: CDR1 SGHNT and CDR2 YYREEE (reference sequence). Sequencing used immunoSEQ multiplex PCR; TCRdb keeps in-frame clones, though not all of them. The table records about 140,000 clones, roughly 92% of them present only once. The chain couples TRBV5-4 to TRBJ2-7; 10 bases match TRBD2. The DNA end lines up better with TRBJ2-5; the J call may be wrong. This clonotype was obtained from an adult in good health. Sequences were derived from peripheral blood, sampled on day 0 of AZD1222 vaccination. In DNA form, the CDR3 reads TGTGCCAGCAGCTTGGGGGCTAGCGGGAGAGAGACCCAGTACTTC. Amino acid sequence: CASSLGASGRETQYF.